This T cell receptor beta chain emerged from a study of shared clonotypes between healthy human individuals. Study observations and caveats: Naive subsets, compared against memory subsets, generally had larger estimated richness values.

CDR3 length equals 16 residues. Per germline, CDR1 MDHEN and CDR2 SYDVKM. Trimming at V came to 6 bases and at J to 4 bases, leaving 13 bases not matched to a gene. Data came from immunoSEQ multiplex PCR; TCRdb stores just in-frame clones and leaves some out. The table includes more than 2,000,000 clones, 85% to 95% detected once. For this clone: The antigen is undetermined.

This chain uses TRBV28 with TRBJ2-3, with 7 bases lining up with TRBD1. This TCR was recovered from a man younger than 35 in good health. Some clones in this sample may be carry-over from other donors' samples. The material sequenced was naive CD4+ T cells from PBMCs. Regarding subset: CD45RA+ positively selected. CDR3 region: CASRTRQGGRSDTQYF. CDR3 DNA sequence: TGTGCCAGCAGGACGAGACAGGGTGGCAGATCAGATACGCAGTATTTT.